This T cell receptor (beta chain) was sequenced during a study of CD8 T cells in ankylosing spondylitis. General study findings and limits: As reported, disease-linked clones showed significant enrichment in matched ankylosing spondylitis synovial fluid. About 8 highly homologous variants made up a TCR beta motif that seemed to typify ankylosing spondylitis blood.

The J segment lost 6 bases and the V segment lost 4 bases, leaving 3 bases of the junction unmatched. Germline V CDR1 and CDR2: SGHTA, FQGNSA. The CDR3 is made up of 14 amino acids. TCRdb reprocessed the 5' RACE reads with MiXCR, giving one entry per CDR3 protein. The sample includes under 200,000 distinct CDR3 sequences, approximately 10% seen only once; the top ten take 25% to 35%. As concerns this clonotype: Its antigen is currently unknown.

The sequencing input was blood, either unsorted or a sorted T cell fraction (not recorded which). The receptor comes from a male donor with ankylosing spondylitis or in good health (not recorded which). The chain links TRBV7-2 to TRBJ2-1, with 10 positions matching TRBD2. This CDR3 reads CASSSGLASNEQFF. The CDR3 nucleotides are TGTGCCAGCAGCTCGGGACTAGCGAGCAATGAGCAGTTCTTC.